Each of the 10 T cell receptor beta chains below was sequenced from the same sample in a study of shared clonotypes between healthy human individuals. Repertoires were generated with immunoSEQ multiplex PCR, while TCRdb's copy carries only in-frame clones and drops some. The sample has fewer than 1.4 million clones, approximately 80% seen once. The sample was memory CD4+ T cells from PBMCs. Subset denoted: CD45RA-negative fraction. These receptors all come from a man younger than 30 in good health. Some clones in this sample may be carry-over from other donors' samples.

This chain's CDR3 is CASSPNLYGYTF. The CDR3 bases are TGTGCCAGCAGCCCTAATCTTTATGGCTACACCTTC. The chain combines TRBV11-2 with TRBJ1-2; D unclear. The V and J ends lost 5 bases and 5 bases respectively, with 9 bases between them. This CDR3 spans 12 amino acids. Germline V gene data show CDR1 as SGHAT and CDR2 as FQNNGV.

The chain couples TRBV7-8 to TRBJ2-5, with 7 bases matching TRBD1. V trimming: 5 bases; J trimming: 1 base; junction bases outside the gene matches: 10. Germline assignment: CDR1 SGHVS and CDR2 FQNEAQ. This CDR3 spans 16 amino acids. CDR3 loop: CASSLRQGLAQETQYF. In DNA, the CDR3 is TGTGCCAGCAGCCTGCGACAGGGATTAGCCCAAGAGACCCAGTACTTC.

In this sample, this clone turned up once. The chain recombines TRBV6-1 with TRBJ1-2; D gene ambiguous. Germline V gene lookup returns CDR1 MNHNS and CDR2 SASEGT. The CDR3 loop spans 13 amino acids. The V gene lost 4 bases and the J gene lost 4 bases, with 10 bases spanning the gap. This chain's CDR3 is CASSASTGYGYTF. The CDR3 nucleotides read TGTGCCAGCAGTGCTTCAACGGGCTATGGCTACACCTTC.

The gene calls are TRBV19 and TRBJ2-2; D might be TRBD2 (5 bases). Germline loops: CDR1 LNHDA, CDR2 SQIVND (reference sequence). The CDR3 is made up of 15 amino acids. Trimming took 10 bases from V and 6 from J, leaving 21 bases between them. CDR3 coding DNA: TGTGCCACGAAAGGGCGGTGGGAGCTGTCCGGGGAGCTGTTTTTT. Protein sequence: CATKGRWELSGELFF.

This clone occurred a few times. CDR3 bases: TGTGCCAGCAGTCTAACTCCAGGGGAAACTGAAGCTTTCTTT. The encoded protein is CASSLTPGETEAFF. The genes are TRBV9 and TRBJ1-1, with a tentative D call TRBD1 (6 bases). The CDR3 loop spans 14 amino acids. From germline, CDR1 is SGDLS and CDR2 YYNGEE. The V end was cut by 5 bases, the J end by 5 bases, with 16 bases between.

The chain joins TRBV27 to TRBJ1-2; 8 bases fit TRBD1. This CDR3 is 14 amino acids long. V shed 6 bases and J 3 bases; nucleotides not matched to a gene: 6. The V gene's germline CDR1 is MNHEY and CDR2 SMNVEV (reference sequence). The CDR3 nucleotides read TGTGCCAGCAGCCGGGCAGGGGGCGACTATGGCTACACCTTC. Its translation: CASSRAGGDYGYTF.

V usage is TRBV30 and J usage is TRBJ1-4, with D maybe TRBD1 (6 bases). Germline V CDR1 and CDR2: GTSNPN, SVGIG (reference sequence). This CDR3 contains 13 residues. V was clipped by 4 bases and J by 12 bases, with 18 bases between them. The CDR3 sequence is CAWTWGANGELFF. The DNA of the CDR3 is TGTGCCTGGACTTGGGGGGCGAATGGAGAACTGTTTTTT.

For this clone: A much larger clone lies a single base off, so this may be a read error. The sample contains more than one DNA sequence encoding this CDR3. The chain has TRBV18 and TRBJ2-3; 10 bases line up with TRBD2. CDR1 is KGHSH, CDR2 LQKENI, per germline. The trim removed 2 bases at V and 0 bases at J, leaving 2 bases unmatched. The CDR3 consists of 16 residues. Written as DNA, the CDR3 is TGTGCCAGCTCACCAATGACTAGCGGGAGCACAGATACGCAGTATTTT. Its protein is CASSPMTSGSTDTQYF.

The gene calls are TRBV7-2 and TRBJ2-3, with 14 bases matching TRBD2. The V gene end was trimmed by 5 bases and the J gene end by 11 bases; junction bases not matched to a gene: 12. There are 16 residues in the CDR3. Germline V gene data show CDR1 as SGHTA and CDR2 as FQGNSA. In DNA form, the CDR3 reads TGTGCCAGCAGCCCCCTTGGAGGACTAGCGGGAGGTTGGCAGTATTTT. This codes for CASSPLGGLAGGWQYF. The full variable domain, in which reference TRBV7-2 and TRBJ2-3 provide the parts outside the CDR3, is GAGVSQSPSNKVTEKGKDVELRCDPISGHTALYWYRQSLGQGLEFLIYFQGNSAPDKSGLPSDRFSAERTGGSVSTLTIQRTQQEDSAVYLCASSPLGGLAGGWQYFGPGTRLTVL.

The rearrangement links TRBV5-4 to TRBJ2-3; 13 positions agree with TRBD2. The J segment lost 11 bases and the V segment lost 3 bases, leaving 12 bases of the junction unmatched. CDR3 length: 16 residues. CDR1 and CDR2 from the germline V gene are SGHNT and YYREEE (reference sequence). In DNA, the CDR3 is TGTGCCAGCAGCTCGGCCGGGACTAGCGGGATCCTTGGGCAGTATTTT. Translated, it gives CASSSAGTSGILGQYF.